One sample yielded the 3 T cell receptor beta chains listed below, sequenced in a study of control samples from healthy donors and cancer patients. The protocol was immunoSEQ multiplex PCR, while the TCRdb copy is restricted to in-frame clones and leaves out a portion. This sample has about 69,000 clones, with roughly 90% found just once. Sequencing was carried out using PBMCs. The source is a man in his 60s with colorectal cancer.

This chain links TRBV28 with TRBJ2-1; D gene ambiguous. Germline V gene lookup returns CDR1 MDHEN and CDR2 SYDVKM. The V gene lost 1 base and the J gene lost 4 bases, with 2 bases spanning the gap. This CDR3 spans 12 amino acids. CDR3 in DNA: TGTGCCAGCAGTTTATATTACAATGAGCAGTTCTTC. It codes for CASSLYYNEQFF. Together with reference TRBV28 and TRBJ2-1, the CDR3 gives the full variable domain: DVKVTQSSRYLVKRTGEKVFLECVQDMDHENMFWYRQDPGLGLRLIYFSYDVKMKEKGDIPEGYSVSREKKERFSLILESASTNQTSMYLCASSLYYNEQFFGPGTRLTVL.

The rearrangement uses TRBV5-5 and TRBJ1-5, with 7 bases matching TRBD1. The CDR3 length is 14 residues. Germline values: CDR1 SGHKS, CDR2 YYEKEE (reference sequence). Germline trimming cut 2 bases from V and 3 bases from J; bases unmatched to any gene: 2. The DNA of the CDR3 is TGTGCCAGCAGCTTAGGACAGGCCAATCAGCCCCAGCATTTT. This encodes CASSLGQANQPQHF.

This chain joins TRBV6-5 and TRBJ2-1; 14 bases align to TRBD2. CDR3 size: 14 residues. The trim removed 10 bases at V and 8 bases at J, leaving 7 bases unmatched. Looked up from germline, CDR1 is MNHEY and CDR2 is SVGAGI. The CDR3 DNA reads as TGTGCCACCAGACTAGCGGGGGGGCGGGATGAGCAGTTCTTC. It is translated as CATRLAGGRDEQFF.